This is a list of T cell receptor beta chains from one sample in a study of blood T cell repertoires in COVID-19. TCRdb keeps only in-frame clones here, not all; method: immunoSEQ multiplex PCR. Of about 280,000 clones in the sample, 85% to 90% are singletons; the top ten hold 8.5% to 14%. The sample comprised peripheral blood. The receptor source for this set is a woman aged 30 to 39 with COVID-19, enrolled during active disease. Both conserved end residues are trimmed from each CDR3. A D gene is named only where the DNA matches it firmly. Clone size is given for some rows only: seen once, a few or many times, or a class if the clone is expanded.

D: .; size: .; J: TRBJ2-3; V: TRBV2; CDR3: ASKAAVSTDTQY
D: .; size: .; J: TRBJ1-5; V: TRBV12-3/TRBV12-4; CDR3: ASSVWGQPQH
D: TRBD1; size: .; J: TRBJ1-1; V: TRBV11-2; CDR3: ASSFTDRFNTEAF
D: .; size: .; J: TRBJ2-2; V: TRBV18; CDR3: ASSPSGPGELF
D: TRBD2; size: .; J: TRBJ2-3; V: TRBV2; CDR3: ASSVTGGTDTQY
D: .; size: .; J: TRBJ1-1; V: TRBV18; CDR3: ASSPVTAMNTEAF
D: TRBD1; size: .; J: TRBJ1-2; V: TRBV28; CDR3: ASSPPTGLSGYT
D: .; size: .; J: TRBJ2-7; V: TRBV12-2; CDR3: ASRATSPARQGYEQY
D: .; size: .; J: TRBJ2-2; V: TRBV2; CDR3: APEGGELF
D: .; size: .; J: TRBJ2-7; V: TRBV11-2; CDR3: ASSPAVASLGQY
D: TRBD2; size: once; J: TRBJ2-3; V: TRBV2; CDR3: ASHWSGGSDTQY
D: .; size: .; J: TRBJ2-7; V: TRBV12-3/TRBV12-4; CDR3: ASSTYSYEQY
D: TRBD1; size: .; J: TRBJ1-4; V: TRBV30; CDR3: AWTAFGTGTEKLF
D: .; size: .; J: TRBJ2-1; V: TRBV6-5; CDR3: ASSIQRGNEQF
D: .; size: once; J: TRBJ1-6; V: TRBV27; CDR3: ASSLSSGRRILPLH
D: TRBD2; size: .; J: TRBJ2-2; V: TRBV7-6; CDR3: ASSFSLAGGSGELF
D: TRBD1; size: .; J: TRBJ1-2; V: TRBV5-8; CDR3: ASSLGTGVNYGYT
D: .; size: .; J: TRBJ1-2; V: TRBV9; CDR3: ASTPANYGYT
D: .; size: .; J: TRBJ2-5; V: TRBV7-2; CDR3: ASRPPRGGDWETQY
D: .; size: .; J: TRBJ2-1; V: TRBV12-3/TRBV12-4; CDR3: ASSSTSPEQF